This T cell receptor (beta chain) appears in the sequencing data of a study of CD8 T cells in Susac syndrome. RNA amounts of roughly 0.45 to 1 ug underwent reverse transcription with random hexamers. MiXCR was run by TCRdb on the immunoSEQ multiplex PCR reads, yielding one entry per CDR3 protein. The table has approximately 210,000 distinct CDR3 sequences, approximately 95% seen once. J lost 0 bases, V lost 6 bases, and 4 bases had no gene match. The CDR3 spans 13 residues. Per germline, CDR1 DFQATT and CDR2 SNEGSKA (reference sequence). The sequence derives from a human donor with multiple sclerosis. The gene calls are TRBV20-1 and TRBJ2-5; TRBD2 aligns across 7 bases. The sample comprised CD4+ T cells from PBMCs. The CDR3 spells CSALSGNQETQYF. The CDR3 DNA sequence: TGCAGTGCCCTCAGCGGGAACCAAGAGACCCAGTACTTC.